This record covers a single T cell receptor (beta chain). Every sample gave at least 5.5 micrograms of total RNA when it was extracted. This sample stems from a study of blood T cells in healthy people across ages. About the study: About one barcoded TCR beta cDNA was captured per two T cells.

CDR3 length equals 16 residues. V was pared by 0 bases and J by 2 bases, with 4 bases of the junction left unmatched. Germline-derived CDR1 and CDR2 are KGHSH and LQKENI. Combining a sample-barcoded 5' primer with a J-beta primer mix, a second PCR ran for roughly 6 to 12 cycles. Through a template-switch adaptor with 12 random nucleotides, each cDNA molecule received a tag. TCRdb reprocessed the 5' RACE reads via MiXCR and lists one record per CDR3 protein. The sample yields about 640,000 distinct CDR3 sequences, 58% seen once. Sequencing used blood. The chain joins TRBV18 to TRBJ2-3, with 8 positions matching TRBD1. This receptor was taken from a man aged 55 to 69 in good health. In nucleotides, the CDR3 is TGTGCCAGCTCACCACCCCGGACAGGGCCCACAGATACGCAGTATTTT. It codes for CASSPPRTGPTDTQYF.